This T cell receptor (beta chain) came from a study of radiotherapy plus CTLA-4 blockade in lung cancer. V lost 6 bases, J lost 3 bases, and 18 bases lay in between. The CDR3 totals 15 residues. Germline V gives CDR1 MDHEN, CDR2 SYDVKM. Profiling relied on immunoSEQ multiplex PCR, and the TCRdb table lists in-frame clones only, not all of them. The data contain 45,000 or so clones, roughly three quarters of them singletons. The specimen was peripheral blood, collected from a patient treated with radiotherapy plus ipilimumab. This chain uses TRBV28 with TRBJ2-7; D ambiguous. The receptor was isolated from a human donor with non-small cell lung cancer who had stable disease on radiotherapy plus ipilimumab. The CDR3 spells CASSPQTSGFYEQYV. CDR3 nucleotides: TGTGCCAGCAGCCCCCAAACGTCTGGGTTCTACGAGCAGTACGTC.